These 15 T cell receptor beta chains share one sample of origin, sequenced in a study of blood T cells in healthy people across ages (dated by TCRdb to between 2014 and 2016). Libraries were constructed by 5' RACE. Sequenced using an Illumina HiSeq 2500. A second PCR of about 6 to 12 cycles was performed with a sample-barcoded 5' primer and a J-beta primer mix. TCRdb reworked the public reads: Q25 trimming with fastp, MiXCR clone assembly, productive beta chains retained. A single entry per CDR3 protein holds the most common genes and DNA from its merged rows. The sample data list about 650,000 distinct CDR3 sequences, and about a third of these were observed just once. The ten largest clones take up roughly 15% of the sample. The specimen was blood. These receptors all stem from a woman older than 75 in good health. Donor details come from another sample of the same person, matched by shared clones.

This clonotype was observed a few times. The rearrangement links TRBV11-1 to TRBJ2-4; D is possibly TRBD2 (8 bases). This CDR3 is 14 amino acids long. The germline V gene encodes CDR1 SGHAT and CDR2 FQDESV (reference sequence). Trimming took 5 bases from V and 9 from J, leaving 17 bases between them. CDR3 sequence reads: CASSAGGRGAIQYF. DNA of the CDR3: TGTGCCAGCAGCGCGGGGGGCAGGGGGGCCATTCAGTACTTC.

This clonotype was picked up many times. The chain links TRBV28 to TRBJ1-4; D remains unclear. V was pared by 3 bases and J by 2 bases, with 7 bases between. This CDR3 contains 14 residues. Germline CDR1 and CDR2: MDHEN and SYDVKM. The CDR3 nucleotides read TGTGCCAGCAGTTTCTCCCGGACTAATGAAAAACTGTTTTTT. Amino acid sequence: CASSFSRTNEKLFF. The complete variable domain, with remaining parts taken from reference TRBV28 and TRBJ1-4, reads DVKVTQSSRYLVKRTGEKVFLECVQDMDHENMFWYRQDPGLGLRLIYFSYDVKMKEKGDIPEGYSVSREKKERFSLILESASTNQTSMYLCASSFSRTNEKLFFGSGTQLSVL.

The rearrangement uses TRBV12-3 or TRBV12-4 and TRBJ1-1; D may be TRBD1 (5 bases). The V gene lost 6 bases and the J gene lost 5 bases, with 16 bases spanning the gap. The CDR3 totals 14 residues. This CDR3 is CASSGVGVKTEAFF. The CDR3 nucleotides are TGTGCCAGCAGCGGGGTGGGGGTAAAGACTGAAGCTTTCTTT.

This clonotype has ten or more counts. The rearrangement links TRBV6-2 or TRBV6-3 to TRBJ2-4; D may match TRBD1 or TRBD2 (5 bases each). CDR1 and CDR2 from the germline V gene are MNHEY and SVGEGT. CDR3 length: 14 residues. Trimming cost V 6 bases and J 4 bases, with 13 bases left between them. The CDR3 reads CASSPGTQKNIQYF. In nucleotides, the CDR3 is TGTGCCAGCAGCCCGGGGACCCAGAAAAACATTCAGTACTTC.

For this clonotype: A much larger clone lies one base from this, so it may be a read error. This sequence joins TRBV28 and TRBJ2-1, with D uncertain. Germline V gene data show CDR1 as MDHEN and CDR2 as SYDVKM. The CDR3 runs to 12 residues. V shed 6 bases and J shed 8 bases, with 11 bases lying between them. CDR3 residues: CASSAPPDEQFF. In nucleotides, the CDR3 is TGTGCCAGCAGCGCCCCTCCCGATGAGCAGTTCTTC.

This clonotype has at least ten counts. The rearrangement joins TRBV12-3 or TRBV12-4 to TRBJ1-5; 9 bases map to TRBD1. V lost 9 bases to trimming and J lost 6 bases; unmatched junction nucleotides: 6. The CDR3 is 13 residues long. CDR3 bases: TGTGCCAGTCACAGGGGGCAGGGTCAGCCCCAGCATTTT. As protein: CASHRGQGQPQHF.

This clonotype has a count of ten or more. The chain couples TRBV9 to TRBJ2-7; 10 bases align to TRBD2. The trim removed 3 bases at V and 0 bases at J, leaving 3 bases unmatched. Germline CDR1 reads SGDLS; CDR2 reads YYNGEE. There are 15 residues in the CDR3. In DNA, the CDR3 is TGTGCCAGCAGCGCCGGGACTAGCGTCTCCTACGAGCAGTACTTC. Amino acid sequence: CASSAGTSVSYEQYF.

Many counts were recorded for this clonotype. J is TRBJ2-1 and V is TRBV6-1; D might be TRBD2 (5 bases). The germline gives CDR1 MNHNS, CDR2 SASEGT. The V and J ends lost 6 bases and 9 bases respectively, with 9 bases between them. The CDR3 sequence is 11 residues long. The CDR3 region has the DNA TGTGCCAGCAGCGACGGAGGTGAGCAGTTCTTC. Protein product: CASSDGGEQFF.

The gene calls are TRBV20-1 and TRBJ2-1; D not certain. From germline, CDR1 is DFQATT and CDR2 SNEGSKA (reference sequence). The CDR3 covers 10 residues. V was shortened by 3 bases and J by 14 bases, with 11 bases between the two germline ends. The DNA for the CDR3 is TGCAGTGCTAGGGCGGATCGGGAGTTCTTC. It translates to CSARADREFF.

This clonotype came up many times. V is TRBV7-2 and J is TRBJ2-4; the D call may be TRBD1 or TRBD2 (6 bases each). V lost 5 bases and J 0 bases, leaving 11 bases between the germline ends. The CDR3 loop spans 15 amino acids. The germline gives CDR1 SGHTA, CDR2 FQGNSA. As DNA, the CDR3 is TGTGCCAGCAGCCTCCGGGGGCAAGCCAAAAACATTCAGTACTTC. It is translated as CASSLRGQAKNIQYF.

The rearrangement links TRBV29-1 to TRBJ2-3; 9 bases are shared with TRBD2. V shed 1 base and J 4 bases; nucleotides not matched to a gene: 6. CDR1 is SQVTM and CDR2 is ANQGSEA in the germline V gene. This CDR3 spans 15 amino acids. CDR3 region: CSVEVIAGVADTQYF. CDR3 DNA sequence: TGCAGCGTTGAAGTTATAGCGGGAGTTGCAGATACGCAGTATTTT.

This clonotype showed up many times. The genes are TRBV2 and TRBJ2-3; D gene ambiguous. V lost 4 bases and J lost 6, with 5 bases in between. This CDR3 is 11 amino acids long. CDR1 and CDR2 from the germline V gene are SNHLY and FYNNEI. The CDR3 here is CASSAQDTQYF. Here the CDR3 DNA reads TGTGCCAGCAGTGCACAGGATACGCAGTATTTT.

A few counts support this clonotype. A much more abundant neighbour one base away suggests this may be a read error. The rearrangement uses TRBV12-3 or TRBV12-4 and TRBJ2-1; weak D call: TRBD1 (6 bases). CDR3 size: 15 residues. Trimming removed 3 bases at V and 10 bases at J, with 19 bases between. In nucleotides, the CDR3 is TGTGCCAGCAGTTTGCGACAGGCCCTTTCCTACGAGCAGTTCTTC. Protein sequence: CASSLRQALSYEQFF.

A few counts support this clonotype. The chain carries TRBV6-1 and TRBJ1-1, with a tentative D call TRBD1 (5 bases). This CDR3 spans 16 amino acids. Germline V gene lookup returns CDR1 MNHNS and CDR2 SASEGT. Between the trimmed V and J ends, which lost 5 bases and 7 bases, there was a span of 23 bases. CDR3 in DNA: TGTGCCAGCAGTCCCAAGATGGGGGGGGGTCTTGGTGAAGCTTTCTTT. Encoded protein: CASSPKMGGGLGEAFF.

J is TRBJ1-6 and V is TRBV12-3 or TRBV12-4; D unresolved. The CDR3 has 14 residues. V was shortened by 7 bases and J by 6 bases, with 13 bases between the two germline ends. CDR3 residues: CASTSGRTNSPLHF. Written as DNA, the CDR3 is TGTGCCAGCACCTCGGGCAGGACTAATTCACCCCTCCACTTT.